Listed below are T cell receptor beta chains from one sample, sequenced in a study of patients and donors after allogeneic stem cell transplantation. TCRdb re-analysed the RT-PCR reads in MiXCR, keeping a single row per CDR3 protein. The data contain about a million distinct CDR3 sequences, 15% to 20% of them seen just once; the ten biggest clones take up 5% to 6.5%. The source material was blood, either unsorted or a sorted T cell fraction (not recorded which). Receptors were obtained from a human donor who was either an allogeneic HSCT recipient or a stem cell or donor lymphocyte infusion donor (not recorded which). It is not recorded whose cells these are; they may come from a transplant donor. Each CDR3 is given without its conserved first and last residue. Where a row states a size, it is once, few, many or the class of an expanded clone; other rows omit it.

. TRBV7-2 ASSNILTDWRYEQY
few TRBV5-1 ASSAPDNPTDTQY
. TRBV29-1 SVTRTGAYEQY
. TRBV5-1 ASSTALNEKLF
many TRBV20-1 SARGGRGSTDTQY
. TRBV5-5 ASSGKDAQGAYEKLF
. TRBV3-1 ASSTNDEQY
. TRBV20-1 SARDGYT
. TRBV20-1 SATKGDGTEAF
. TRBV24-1 ATRGEGQES
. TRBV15 ATSRVGASGRQETQY
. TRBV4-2 ASSQDQGLAGYNEQF
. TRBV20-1 SARQGAGGETQY
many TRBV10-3 AISESRGQGAEAF
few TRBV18 ASSPTQHTEAF
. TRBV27 ASSASNRGYGYT
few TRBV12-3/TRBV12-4 ASRAPGEPEAF
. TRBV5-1 ASSVPGQGRRITDTQY
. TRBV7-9 ASSRPRNTEAF
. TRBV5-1 ASSVVGQPTAF
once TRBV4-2 ASSQDGRPGNTIY
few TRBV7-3 ASSQQRLGKGTDTQY
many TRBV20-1 SAVMTASSGNTIY
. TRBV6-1 ATQGQNRYEQY
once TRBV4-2 ASSQDHQGARSEAF
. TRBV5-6 ASSGGQGAIYEQY
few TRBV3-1 ASSQARNEQF
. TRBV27 ASSLFRGSETQY
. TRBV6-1 ASSPFSAGSRTGELF
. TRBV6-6 ASTLGDEQY
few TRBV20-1 SARGGSNYGYT
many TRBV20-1 SAPRPGGARETQY
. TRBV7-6 ASSPGGAGGDTQY
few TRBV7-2 ASRHTRGGSEAF
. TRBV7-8 ASSLDPIRRSDYGYT
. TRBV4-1 ASSQDGIVGPNEQF
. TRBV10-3 AISRASGGHYEQY
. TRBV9 ASSVDPSGVLIQEQF
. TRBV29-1 SVLGLAGNTGELF
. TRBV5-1 ASSLTGVGEQY
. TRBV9 ASSVKWGTDTHY
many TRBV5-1 ASSLAAGERGNTEAF